These T cell receptor beta chains were read from a single sample in a study of blood T cell repertoires in COVID-19. Generated by immunoSEQ multiplex PCR, the TCRdb table keeps only in-frame clones and is missing some. The table records about 130,000 clones, more than 70% of them present only once. Sequencing used peripheral blood. The receptor set was obtained from a human donor in a cohort sampled during active COVID-19. CDR3s include the opening cysteine and the closing phenylalanine or tryptophan. D genes are given only for firm matches. Clone sizes are given selectively: once, few, many, or a class where the clone is expanded.

v_call	d_call	j_call	clone_size	cdr3_nt	cdr3_aa
TRBV11-2	TRBD2	TRBJ2-2	NA	TGTGCCAGCAGCTTGAGACTAGCGGGAGGGTCCAGGGACACCGGGGAGCTGTTTTTT	CASSLRLAGGSRDTGELFF
TRBV5-1	TRBD1	TRBJ1-1	once	TGCGCCAGCAGCATGGCTTCAGGGGGGACTGCTTTCTTT	CASSMASGGTAFF
TRBV3-1/TRBV3-2	TRBD1	TRBJ1-1	NA	TGTGCCAGCAGCACAAGGACAGGGCCTTACGAAGCTTTCTTT	CASSTRTGPYEAFF
TRBV13	TRBD1	TRBJ2-6	NA	TGTGCCAGCAGCTTCCCGGGACAGAGCTCTGGGGCCAACGTCCTGACTTTC	CASSFPGQSSGANVLTF
TRBV7-9	NA	TRBJ2-1	few	TGTGCCAGCAGTCCACCGCGGGACTCCTACAATGAGCAGTTCTTC	CASSPPRDSYNEQFF
TRBV20-1	NA	TRBJ1-6	few	TGCAGTGCTAGTTTGTTCGGAGCTACTAATTCACCCCTCCACTTT	CSASLFGATNSPLHF
TRBV5-4	TRBD1	TRBJ2-7	NA	TGTGCCAGCAGCTTGAAGGGGGCTAGCTACGAGCAGTACTTC	CASSLKGASYEQYF
TRBV6-2/TRBV6-3	TRBD1	TRBJ1-6	NA	TGTGCCAGCAGTTACGGACAGGGGAATTCACCCCTCCACTTT	CASSYGQGNSPLHF
TRBV3-1/TRBV3-2	NA	TRBJ2-7	NA	TGTGCCAGCAGCCAATCGTGGGCGGGACTCTTCTACGAGCAGTACTTC	CASSQSWAGLFYEQYF
TRBV19	NA	TRBJ1-3	NA	TGTGCCAGTAGTATGGTCACCCTAGCTGGAAACACCATATATTTT	CASSMVTLAGNTIYF
TRBV4-1	NA	TRBJ1-3	NA	TGCGCCAGCAGCCCCATTCGAGGGGACTCCTCTGGAAACACCATATATTTT	CASSPIRGDSSGNTIYF
TRBV12-2	NA	TRBJ2-7	NA	TGTGCAAGTCGCAACGATGCCAGGGGAGATCCCTACGAGCAGTACTTC	CASRNDARGDPYEQYF
TRBV9	TRBD1	TRBJ2-2	NA	TGTGCCAGCAGCGTAGTAGGGGGCGGCACCGGGGAGCTGTTTTTT	CASSVVGGGTGELFF
TRBV5-4	TRBD1	TRBJ1-2	once	TGTGCCAGCAGCACCGGGACAGGGGATGGCTACACCTTC	CASSTGTGDGYTF
TRBV10-3	NA	TRBJ1-6	NA	TGTGCCATCAGTGAAACTGATTCACCCCTCCACTTT	CAISETDSPLHF
TRBV24-1	NA	TRBJ1-5	NA	TGTGCCCCATTCGTACGGGGGAAACCCCAGCCCCAGCATTTT	CAPFVRGKPQPQHF
TRBV5-8	NA	TRBJ2-7	NA	TGTGCCAGCAGCTTGGGCAGCTCCTACGAGCAGTACTTC	CASSLGSSYEQYF
TRBV4-1	NA	TRBJ2-1	NA	TGCGCCAGCAGCCGACTAGGGGCGTCCTACAATGAGCAGTTCTTC	CASSRLGASYNEQFF
TRBV6-6	NA	TRBJ1-2	once	TGTGCCAGCAGTTACACGGGTTCCTATGGCTACACCTTC	CASSYTGSYGYTF
TRBV19	NA	TRBJ1-3	NA	TGTGCCAGTAGTGCGACAGAGAACACCATATATTTT	CASSATENTIYF
TRBV7-9	NA	TRBJ2-6	NA	TGTGCCAGCAGCTTCGTTGGGGCCAACGTCCTGACTTTC	CASSFVGANVLTF
TRBV11-2	NA	TRBJ2-2	NA	TGTGCCAGCAGCCCGGGTGGGGAGCTGTTTTTT	CASSPGGELFF
TRBV7-8	NA	TRBJ1-3	once	TGTGCCAGCAGTCTGGCCGGGAGCCTCTCTGGAAACACCATATATTTT	CASSLAGSLSGNTIYF
TRBV5-4	TRBD1	TRBJ2-5	NA	TGTGCCAGCAGCGCGGAGATCCGGGACAGCAAGTACCAAGAGACCCAGTACTTC	CASSAEIRDSKYQETQYF
TRBV6-2/TRBV6-3	TRBD1	TRBJ1-1	NA	TGTGCCAGCAGTGATCCGGGACAGGGATGGTACTTTAATCACACTGAAGCTTTCTTT	CASSDPGQGWYFNHTEAFF
TRBV7-9	TRBD2	TRBJ2-1	NA	TGTGCCAGCAGCTTACAGACTAGCGGGGGATACAATGAGCAGTTCTTC	CASSLQTSGGYNEQFF
TRBV27	TRBD2	TRBJ2-7	NA	TGTGCCAGCAGTTTAACCGGACTAGCGGACTACGAGCAGTACTTC	CASSLTGLADYEQYF
TRBV27	TRBD2	TRBJ2-1	NA	TGTGCCAGCAGTTACCGCGGGACTACTACTTACAATGAGCAGTTCTTC	CASSYRGTTTYNEQFF